Below are 17 T cell receptor beta chains sequenced from a single sample in a study of T cells in Graves' hyperthyroidism and ophthalmopathy. Using RNA transcripts as the source, TCR beta CDR3 regions were amplified. HTBI primers were the set used in a first-round RT-PCR of the TCR CDR3. TCRdb itself ran the multiplex PCR reads through MiXCR, one entry per CDR3 protein. Of more than 150,000 distinct CDR3 sequences listed, about 17% are singletons. Sequencing used blood. All receptors come from a woman aged 50 to 60 with Graves' hyperthyroidism.

This clonotype was seen many times. V gene TRBV7-9 combines with J gene TRBJ1-1; D call uncertain. V lost 3 bases, J lost 2 bases, and 7 bases lay in between. The CDR3 length is 13 residues. Germline-derived CDR1 and CDR2 are SEHNR and FQNEAQ (reference sequence). This chain's CDR3 is CASSFFGNTEAFF. In nucleotides, the CDR3 is TGTGCCAGCAGCTTTTTCGGTAACACTGAAGCTTTCTTT.

This clonotype has a handful of counts. The genes are TRBV4-1 and TRBJ1-1; tentative D call: TRBD1 (6 bases). V shed 1 base and J shed 4 bases, with 22 bases lying between them. CDR3 length: 18 amino acids. Germline CDR1 reads MGHRA; CDR2 reads YSYEKL. The CDR3 DNA reads TGCGCCAGCAGCCAAGTCGAGTACAGGGTCCCCATGATCACTGAAGCTTTCTTT. Translating it yields CASSQVEYRVPMITEAFF.

The chain joins TRBV4-3 to TRBJ1-2; 8 bases map to TRBD1. The ends lost 1 base at V and 2 bases at J; junction bases unmatched: 3. The CDR3 runs to 15 residues. Per germline, CDR1 LGHNA and CDR2 YSLEER. CDR3 in amino acids: CASSQAAGGNYGYTF. CDR3 sequence (DNA): TGCGCCAGCAGCCAAGCCGCAGGGGGCAACTATGGCTACACCTTC.

This chain uses TRBV12-3 or TRBV12-4 with TRBJ1-6, with 7 bases fitting TRBD1. Unmatched junction bases numbered 5, after V lost 1 base and J lost 8 bases. The CDR3 consists of 15 residues. Here the CDR3 DNA reads TGTGCCAGCAGTTTAGGGGGGACAGTTGATTCACCCCTCCACTTT. Protein: CASSLGGTVDSPLHF.

Comments on this clonotype: A much larger clone differs by one base, so this may be a read error. The chain combines TRBV5-1 with TRBJ1-4, with TRBD1 as a possible D gene (6 bases). V was pared by 4 bases and J by 12 bases, with 19 bases between. The CDR3 contains 14 residues. CDR1 SGHRS and CDR2 YFSETQ come from the germline V gene. The CDR3 reads CASSLDSRREELFF. CDR3 coding DNA: TGCGCCAGCAGCCTGGACAGCCGGAGGGAAGAACTGTTTTTT.

This clonotype was recorded many times. The chain links TRBV29-1 to TRBJ2-7; D call uncertain. The length of the CDR3 is 10 residues. V was cut by 4 bases and J by 7 bases, with 8 bases left in between. CDR1 is SQVTM, CDR2 ANQGSEA, per germline. The CDR3 sequence: CSVVGNEQYF. The CDR3 DNA follows: TGCAGCGTTGTTGGGAATGAGCAGTACTTC.

This clonotype was seen at least ten times. The genes are TRBV7-2 and TRBJ2-7, with D possibly matching TRBD2 (7 bases). Looked up from germline, CDR1 is SGHTA and CDR2 is FQGNSA. The CDR3 extends over 15 amino acids. Between the trimmed V and J ends, which lost 0 bases and 0 bases, there was a span of 9 bases. In nucleotides, the CDR3 is TGTGCCAGCAGCTTAGCGGGGGGGCCCTCCTACGAGCAGTACTTC. Translated, it gives CASSLAGGPSYEQYF.

Ten or more counts support this clonotype. V is TRBV7-2 and J is TRBJ2-1, with D unclear. CDR3 size: 14 residues. Germline CDR1 is SGHTA and CDR2 is FQGNSA. The V gene lost 5 bases and the J gene lost 3 bases, with 11 bases spanning the gap. DNA of the CDR3: TGTGCCAGCAGCCTCGTGGGCGGCTACAATGAGCAGTTCTTC. Translating gives CASSLVGGYNEQFF.

In this sample, this clonotype turned up many times. This sequence joins TRBV20-1 and TRBJ1-3; D uncertain. The CDR3 sequence is 16 residues long. Trimming pared 0 bases from V and 0 bases from J, leaving 12 bases between. Per the germline V gene, CDR1 is DFQATT and CDR2 is SNEGSKA (reference sequence). DNA for the CDR3: TGCAGTGCTAGAGATGGAACCGGGCTCTCTGGAAACACCATATATTTT. Translating gives CSARDGTGLSGNTIYF.

In this sample, this clonotype turned up once. The gene calls are TRBV9 and TRBJ1-5; 10 bases align to TRBD1. Germline CDR1 is SGDLS and CDR2 is YYNGEE. CDR3 length: 16 amino acids. V was pared by 3 bases and J by 2 bases, with 5 bases of the junction left unmatched. As DNA, the CDR3 is TGTGCCAGCAGCGGCGACAGGGGGCTGGGCAATCAGCCCCAGCATTTT. Its translation: CASSGDRGLGNQPQHF.

The table lists this clonotype with many counts. J is TRBJ1-3 and V is TRBV9, with D unresolved. Germline CDR1 reads SGDLS; CDR2 reads YYNGEE. The CDR3 extends over 13 amino acids. Trimming took off 3 bases at V and 3 bases at J, with 7 bases between the two ends. As DNA, the CDR3 is TGTGCCAGCAGCGGTCCAATTGGAAACACCATATATTTT. Its translation is CASSGPIGNTIYF. Using reference TRBV9 and TRBJ1-3 for the parts outside the CDR3, the full variable domain is DSGVTQTPKHLITATGQRVTLRCSPRSGDLSVYWYQQSLDQGLQFLIQYYNGEERAKGNILERFSAQQFPDLHSELNLSSLELGDSALYFCASSGPIGNTIYFGEGSWLTVV.

The rearrangement uses TRBV28 and TRBJ2-7; D is unclear. Germline assignment: CDR1 MDHEN and CDR2 SYDVKM. Between the trimmed V and J ends, which lost 2 bases and 2 bases, there was a span of 7 bases. The CDR3 runs 13 residues. The CDR3 sequence: CASSLQVAYEQYF. The CDR3 nucleotides read TGTGCCAGCAGTTTACAGGTTGCCTACGAGCAGTACTTC. Based on the CDR3 plus reference TRBV28 and TRBJ2-7, the full variable domain is DVKVTQSSRYLVKRTGEKVFLECVQDMDHENMFWYRQDPGLGLRLIYFSYDVKMKEKGDIPEGYSVSREKKERFSLILESASTNQTSMYLCASSLQVAYEQYFGPGTRLTVT.

This clonotype was picked up many times. The chain uses TRBV3-1 and TRBJ2-5; TRBD2 aligns across 7 bases. Losses at the gene ends were 2 bases for V and 2 bases for J; bases not matched to a gene: 2. Looked up from germline, CDR1 is LGHDT and CDR2 is YNNKEL (reference sequence). This CDR3 has 14 amino acids. The CDR3 DNA reads as TGTGCCAGCAGCCAACGGGGGGTGCAAGAGACCCAGTACTTC. It specifies CASSQRGVQETQYF.

The chain joins TRBV5-5 to TRBJ2-2; D gene ambiguous. V lost 5 bases, J lost 6 bases, and 11 bases lay in between. Germline values: CDR1 SGHKS, CDR2 YYEKEE (reference sequence). The length of the CDR3 is 13 residues. The CDR3 reads CASRPYSAGELFF. CDR3 bases: TGTGCCAGCAGACCTTACAGTGCCGGGGAGCTGTTTTTT.

This clonotype came up many times. The rearrangement joins TRBV28 to TRBJ2-5; maybe TRBD2 (8 bases). CDR3 length: 15 residues. Looked up from germline, CDR1 is MDHEN and CDR2 is SYDVKM. With 5 bases removed from V and 5 bases from J, the gap between germline ends came to 18 bases. In nucleotides, the CDR3 is TGTGCCAGCAGTGCCGGGGGGGCCAGGGGGGAGACCCAGTACTTC. Its translation: CASSAGGARGETQYF.

This clonotype was observed many times. The chain is built from TRBV11-1 and TRBJ2-5, with a tentative D call TRBD2 (6 bases). This CDR3 contains 15 residues. Trimming took off 3 bases at V and 2 bases at J, with 13 bases between the two ends. The germline V gene encodes CDR1 SGHAT and CDR2 FQDESV (reference sequence). The CDR3 protein is CASSFAGTLQETQYF. CDR3 in DNA: TGTGCCAGCAGCTTCGCTGGGACTCTTCAAGAGACCCAGTACTTC.

The CDR3 DNA reads as TGTGCCAGCAGCTTATCGGGACTAGCTGAGCAGTTCTTC. Translation: CASSLSGLAEQFF. The V and J genes are TRBV7-2 and TRBJ2-1; 9 nucleotides align to TRBD2. There are 13 residues in the CDR3. CDR1 is SGHTA, CDR2 FQGNSA, per germline. V shed 2 bases, J shed 9 bases, and the junction held 2 bases outside the gene matches. The variable domain in full, with the rest retrieved from reference TRBV7-2 and TRBJ2-1, is GAGVSQSPSNKVTEKGKDVELRCDPISGHTALYWYRQSLGQGLEFLIYFQGNSAPDKSGLPSDRFSAERTGGSVSTLTIQRTQQEDSAVYLCASSLSGLAEQFFGPGTRLTVL.